The text below deals with one T cell receptor beta chain. What it recognizes is unknown. This specimen belongs to a study of T-cell memory formation after mild COVID-19. The wider study: Among the donors, TCR clusters were largely specific to each donor.

Study conclusions and caveats: Day 15 to 85 contractors were CD4/CD8 balanced; later expanders leaned CD4+. Contracting CD4+ clones lay largely in CM and EM, with CD8+ ones residing in EMRA. Pre-infection memory showed some responding clones, and this suggested that cross-reactive memory joined.

One entry per CDR3 protein, called by TCRdb with MiXCR from the 5' RACE reads. The sample lists around 82,000 distinct CDR3 sequences, 9.5% to 15% seen once, with less than 45% in the top ten. V gave up 1 base and J gave up 4 bases, with 13 bases separating them. The CDR3 has 15 amino acids. Germline-derived CDR1 and CDR2 are LGHNA and YNFKEQ. This receptor was identified in a man aged 18 to 35 who had mild COVID-19 (a few samples of this study predate the infection). Cell type and time point are not known. Source material: PBMCs or a T cell subset sorted from them (not recorded which). The chain couples TRBV4-2 to TRBJ1-1; D call uncertain. Here the CDR3 reads CASSQGILASTEAFF. CDR3 nucleotide sequence: TGTGCCAGCAGCCAAGGGATTTTAGCGAGCACTGAAGCTTTCTTT.